This T cell receptor beta chain is from a study of T cells in Graves' hyperthyroidism and ophthalmopathy. Study results and caveats: The model predicted ophthalmopathy a median around 6.5 months before onset.

The CDR3 has 15 amino acids. The V and J ends lost 1 base and 4 bases, in that order; junction bases with no gene match: 5. The V gene's germline CDR1 is SGHRS and CDR2 YFSETQ. Template material for amplifying TCR beta CDR3 regions consisted of RNA transcripts. With the HTBI primer set, the TCR CDR3 went through a first round of RT-PCR. TCRdb itself ran the multiplex PCR reads through MiXCR, one entry per CDR3 protein. The table has about 320,000 distinct CDR3 sequences, roughly 17% seen once. This clonotype was observed many times. Its antigen remains unidentified. This TCR came from a man aged 30 to 39 with Graves' hyperthyroidism. J is TRBJ2-5 and V is TRBV5-1; 9 nucleotides line up with TRBD1. Input material: blood. The CDR3 reads CASSLTGGRVETQYF. In DNA, the CDR3 is TGCGCCAGCAGCTTGACAGGGGGCCGGGTAGAGACCCAGTACTTC.